Below are 27 T cell receptor beta chains sequenced from a single sample in a study of CD4 T cells in relation to SARS-CoV-2 and coronaviruses. Generated by immunoSEQ multiplex PCR, the TCRdb table keeps only in-frame clones and is missing some. Of approximately 39,000 clones in the sample, 77% were seen once. Antigen specificity for these receptors is unknown. Sequencing input: memory CD4+ T cells from PBMCs, cultured in vitro. These receptors came from an adult with COVID-19.

V usage is TRBV19 and J usage is TRBJ2-3, with a tentative D call TRBD2 (6 bases). The CDR3 covers 13 residues. Trimming cost V 0 bases and J 6 bases, with 7 bases left between them. Germline CDR1 reads LNHDA; CDR2 reads SQIVND (reference sequence). The DNA for the CDR3 is TGTGCCAGTAGTATAGATCGGGGGGATACGCAGTATTTT. Its protein product is CASSIDRGDTQYF.

This rearrangement joins TRBV9 to TRBJ2-2; the match to TRBD2 covers 7 bases. The CDR3 spans 15 residues. V dropped 1 base and J dropped 4; count of bases not matched to a gene: 4. Per germline, CDR1 SGDLS and CDR2 YYNGEE. CDR3 residues: CASSVLGGSTGELFF. The CDR3, as DNA: TGTGCCAGCAGCGTACTTGGCGGGAGCACCGGGGAGCTGTTTTTT.

CDR3 sequence (DNA): TGTGCCAGCAGTCAAACAGGGTTCACGCAGTATTTT. Translated, it gives CASSQTGFTQYF. The chain carries TRBV14 and TRBJ2-3; maybe TRBD1 (6 bases). Trimming shortened V by 6 bases and J by 9 bases, and 13 bases separated the two germline ends. Germline CDR1 and CDR2: SGHDN and FVKESK. There are 12 residues in the CDR3.

The chain recombines TRBV14 with TRBJ2-1, with 10 bases lining up with TRBD2. V shed 0 bases, J shed 3 bases, and the junction held 11 bases outside the gene matches. The germline V gene encodes CDR1 SGHDN and CDR2 FVKESK. This CDR3 has 19 residues. The DNA for the CDR3 is TGTGCCAGCAGCCAAGACAGCGGGAGGGCCCAGGGGATCTACAATGAGCAGTTCTTC. Translated: CASSQDSGRAQGIYNEQFF.

The chain combines TRBV14 with TRBJ2-2; 7 positions match TRBD2. This CDR3 comprises 14 residues. The V segment lost 10 bases and the J segment 3 bases; nucleotides outside the gene matches: 8. Germline-derived CDR1 and CDR2 are SGHDN and FVKESK. CDR3: CATARLADTGELFF. CDR3 in DNA: TGTGCCACCGCAAGGCTAGCGGACACCGGGGAGCTGTTTTTT.

In DNA, the CDR3 is TGTGCCAGCAGTTACGTAGCGGGAGGGCGGACGCAGTATTTT. This codes for CASSYVAGGRTQYF. This sequence joins TRBV6-2 or TRBV6-3 and TRBJ2-3; 11 nucleotides match TRBD2. V lost 2 bases to trimming and J lost 9 bases; unmatched junction nucleotides: 4. Germline V lookup: CDR1 MNHEY, CDR2 SVGEGT. The CDR3 contains 14 residues.

The V call is TRBV6-5, the J call TRBJ1-6, with 8 bases lining up with TRBD1. V gave up 7 bases and J gave up 7 bases; unmatched junction bases: 9. The CDR3 has 15 residues. The germline CDR1 and CDR2 sequences are MNHEY and SVGAGI. CDR3 DNA: TGTGCCAGCAAACCTCAGGGGGCGCAAAATTCACCCCTCCACTTT. It codes for CASKPQGAQNSPLHF.

This chain joins TRBV11-3 and TRBJ2-7, with 10 bases identical to TRBD1. Germline-derived CDR1 and CDR2 are SGHNT and YENEEA. V lost 5 bases and J lost 1; bases outside the gene matches: 2. The CDR3 length is 14 residues. The CDR3 loop is CASSAGQGSYEQYF. The DNA of the CDR3 is TGTGCCAGCAGCGCGGGACAGGGGTCCTACGAGCAGTACTTC.

The chain has TRBV10-3 and TRBJ2-3; 10 bases agree with TRBD2. V shed 10 bases and J 3 bases; nucleotides not matched to a gene: 10. There are 15 residues in the CDR3. In germline, CDR1 is ENHRY, CDR2 SYGVKD. The CDR3: CATAPGTSDTDTQYF. CDR3 nucleotide sequence: TGTGCCACAGCACCCGGGACTAGCGATACAGATACGCAGTATTTT.

The rearrangement links TRBV27 to TRBJ1-2; 11 bases are shared with TRBD1. Trimming at V came to 6 bases and at J to 7 bases, leaving 10 bases not matched to a gene. The CDR3 sequence is 15 residues long. Germline assignment: CDR1 MNHEY and CDR2 SMNVEV (reference sequence). Here the CDR3 DNA reads TGTGCCAGCAGCTATTCCGGGACAGGGGGTGGTGGCTACACCTTC. Protein product: CASSYSGTGGGGYTF.

V is TRBV7-8 and J is TRBJ2-1; 9 positions match TRBD1. After removal of 1 base from V and 5 bases from J, the junction contained 3 bases not matched to a gene. The CDR3 loop spans 15 amino acids. The germline gives CDR1 SGHVS, CDR2 FQNEAQ. The CDR3 nucleotides read TGTGCCAGCAGCTTAGGACAGGGGGTTCACAATGAGCAGTTCTTC. This encodes CASSLGQGVHNEQFF. Complete variable domain (other parts from reference TRBV7-8 and TRBJ2-1): GAGVSQSPRYKVAKRGQDVALRCDPISGHVSLFWYQQALGQGPEFLTYFQNEAQLDKSGLPSDRFFAERPEGSVSTLKIQRTQQEDSAVYLCASSLGQGVHNEQFFGPGTRLTVL.

This clone is a singleton in its sample. This chain uses TRBV30 with TRBJ1-2; maybe TRBD1 (5 bases). The CDR3 extends over 14 amino acids. Germline CDR1 reads GTSNPN; CDR2 reads SVGIG (reference sequence). Between the trimmed V and J ends, which lost 2 bases and 8 bases, there was a span of 18 bases. CDR3 sequence reads: CAWSLGQGIRGYTF. In DNA, the CDR3 is TGTGCCTGGAGTTTAGGGCAGGGTATTCGGGGCTACACCTTC.

The chain couples TRBV5-1 to TRBJ2-3; D might be TRBD2 (5 bases). V lost 3 bases and J lost 5, with 10 bases in between. Germline-derived CDR1 and CDR2 are SGHRS and YFSETQ. CDR3 size: 13 residues. DNA for the CDR3: TGCGCCAGCAGCTCGGAGGAAGGAGATACGCAGTATTTT. Residues: CASSSEEGDTQYF.

This sequence joins TRBV19 and TRBJ2-7; D call uncertain. V was cut by 5 bases and J by 0 bases, with 8 bases left in between. The CDR3 runs to 13 residues. From germline, CDR1 is LNHDA and CDR2 SQIVND (reference sequence). DNA for the CDR3: TGTGCCAGTAGTTACGAAGCCTCCTACGAGCAGTACTTC. This translates into CASSYEASYEQYF. The full variable domain, with the rest looked up from reference TRBV19 and TRBJ2-7, is DGGITQSPKYLFRKEGQNVTLSCEQNLNHDAMYWYRQDPGQGLRLIYYSQIVNDFQKGDIAEGYSVSREKKESFPLTVTSAQKNPTAFYLCASSYEASYEQYFGPGTRLTVT.

V is TRBV6-5 and J is TRBJ1-3; the D gene is possibly TRBD1 (5 bases). V was shortened by 6 bases and J by 0 bases, with 12 bases between the two germline ends. Germline CDR1 is MNHEY and CDR2 is SVGAGI. This CDR3 has 15 amino acids. CDR3 sequence (DNA): TGTGCCAGCAGCCCGGGACTTGACTCTGGAAACACCATATATTTT. Residues: CASSPGLDSGNTIYF.

This rearrangement joins TRBV19 to TRBJ2-1; the match to TRBD2 covers 9 bases. Per the germline V gene, CDR1 is LNHDA and CDR2 is SQIVND (reference sequence). The V segment lost 6 bases and the J segment 6 bases; nucleotides outside the gene matches: 6. The CDR3 totals 14 residues. Here the CDR3 reads CASSAGTSLNEQFF. The CDR3 DNA reads TGTGCCAGTAGCGCCGGGACTAGCCTCAATGAGCAGTTCTTC.

The J gene is TRBJ1-4, the V gene TRBV5-1, with TRBD1 matching 10 bases. The CDR3 length is 14 residues. The germline V gene has CDR1 SGHRS and CDR2 YFSETQ. V lost 4 bases and J lost 6; bases outside the gene matches: 3. CDR3 DNA: TGCGCCAGCAGCCCCGGGACAGGGGATGAAAAACTGTTTTTT. This translates into CASSPGTGDEKLFF.

The rearrangement links TRBV30 to TRBJ2-2; TRBD2 matches at 13 bases. The CDR3 totals 19 residues. Germline V gene lookup returns CDR1 GTSNPN and CDR2 SVGIG (reference sequence). V shed 2 bases and J 4 bases; nucleotides not matched to a gene: 13. The DNA of the CDR3 is TGTGCCTGGAGTTCACCTCGGATGGGACTAGCGGGACGCACCGGGGAGCTGTTTTTT. Its protein product is CAWSSPRMGLAGRTGELFF. Together with reference TRBV30 and TRBJ2-2, the CDR3 gives the full variable domain: SQTIHQWPATLVQPVGSPLSLECTVEGTSNPNLYWYRQAAGRGLQLLFYSVGIGQISSEVPQNLSASRPQDRQFILSSKKLLLSDSGFYLCAWSSPRMGLAGRTGELFFGEGSRLTVL.

This chain links TRBV6-5 with TRBJ1-2; D perhaps matches TRBD1 (6 bases). CDR1 MNHEY and CDR2 SVGAGI come from the germline V gene. Trimming pared 0 bases from V and 4 bases from J, leaving 9 bases between. The CDR3 sequence is 14 residues long. CDR3 amino acids: CASSYSGGPYGYTF. DNA for the CDR3: TGTGCCAGCAGTTACTCAGGGGGTCCCTATGGCTACACCTTC.

J is TRBJ2-5 and V is TRBV10-3; D might be TRBD1 or TRBD2, each matching 6 bases. This CDR3 has 17 residues. CDR1 ENHRY and CDR2 SYGVKD come from the germline V gene. With 4 bases removed from V and 2 bases from J, the gap between germline ends came to 20 bases. The CDR3 bases are TGTGCCATCAGTGGAACGCCCGTAGGGGGGAGACAAGAGACCCAGTACTTC. Translated, it gives CAISGTPVGGRQETQYF.

Written as DNA, the CDR3 is TGTGCCAGCAGCTTATATGGGTTCTACGAGCAGTACTTC. Its translation is CASSLYGFYEQYF. This chain connects TRBV13 to TRBJ2-7, with D hard to call. The CDR3 extends over 13 amino acids. V was trimmed by 2 bases and J by 3 bases, leaving 8 bases between them. CDR1 is PRHDT, CDR2 FYEKMQ, per germline (reference sequence).

The chain employs TRBV30 and TRBJ1-1; D uncertain. CDR1 is GTSNPN and CDR2 is SVGIG in the germline V gene (reference sequence). V was pared by 3 bases and J by 2 bases, with 13 bases between. CDR3 size: 14 residues. The chain's CDR3 is CAWRPADDNTEAFF. The CDR3, as DNA: TGTGCCTGGAGGCCGGCAGATGATAACACTGAAGCTTTCTTT.

This clone is classed as medium-sized. V is TRBV5-5 and J is TRBJ1-4, with D possibly being TRBD1 (5 bases). Trimming removed 2 bases from V and 4 bases from J, with 9 bases in between. Germline CDR1 SGHKS, CDR2 YYEKEE (reference sequence). This CDR3 comprises 14 residues. CDR3 DNA sequence: TGTGCCAGCAGCTTCAGGGTGGGTAATGAAAAACTGTTTTTT. This codes for CASSFRVGNEKLFF.

In this sample, this clone turned up once. Here the CDR3 reads CASSHFRTSGKSVGEQFF. In DNA, the CDR3 is TGTGCCAGCAGTCATTTTCGGACTAGCGGGAAATCTGTGGGTGAGCAGTTCTTC. The chain carries TRBV27 and TRBJ2-1; TRBD2 agrees at 12 bases. J was trimmed by 9 bases and V by 5 bases; bases with no gene match: 17. CDR1 is MNHEY and CDR2 is SMNVEV in the germline V gene (reference sequence). This CDR3 contains 18 residues.

The genes are TRBV6-6 and TRBJ1-6, with D uncertain. Trimming left V 5 bases short and J 0 bases short, with 8 bases between. Germline values: CDR1 MNHNY, CDR2 SVGAGI (reference sequence). This CDR3 comprises 15 residues. CDR3 in DNA: TGTGCCAGCAGTCCGCTTTTCTCCTATAATTCACCCCTCCACTTT. It codes for CASSPLFSYNSPLHF.

This sequence joins TRBV19 and TRBJ2-1; possible D gene TRBD1, 6 bases. Trimming pared 3 bases from V and 0 bases from J, leaving 12 bases between. CDR3 length: 16 amino acids. Germline CDR1 LNHDA, CDR2 SQIVND (reference sequence). The CDR3 sequence: CASSMGAAYSYNEQFF. In DNA form, the CDR3 reads TGTGCCAGTAGTATGGGGGCGGCCTACTCCTACAATGAGCAGTTCTTC.

The J gene is TRBJ1-1, the V gene TRBV6-1, with no clear D. The CDR3 contains 15 residues. Trimming pared 2 bases from V and 12 bases from J, leaving 22 bases between. Germline V gene sequence: CDR1 MNHNS, CDR2 SASEGT. CDR3: CASSELVADISYSFF. The CDR3 DNA follows: TGTGCCAGCAGTGAATTAGTGGCAGATATCTCTTACTCTTTCTTT.